This entry is about one TCR beta chain. A few counts support this clonotype. There is no known antigen for this receptor. Per-nucleotide qualities are absent, and no much larger clonotype sits a single base away. This sample was included in a study of T cell repertoires in cytomegalovirus infection (dated by TCRdb to the late 2010s). For the wider study: Recently identified HLA-C-restricted CMV epitopes, whose presentation resists viral immunomodulation, were targeted by peptide stimulations together with well-studied HLA-B-restricted epitopes. The HLA type of each donor mattered for the analysis, because public TCR beta signatures pointed to carriage of CMV infection along with the matching HLA type.

The study at large found these results: Carriers of CMV infection plus the relevant HLA type were discriminated by the cumulative frequency of public TCR beta family members in the study cohort and in an independent approximately 360-donor cohort. In the ex vivo response, HLA-C-restricted CMV-specific TCR beta clonotypes were dominant, and in two of eight donors the single most frequent clonotype came from this HLA-C-restricted group.

Interpreted using the paper, the treatment or condition label stands for: in vitro stimulation with specific CMV peptide epitopes to enrich CMV-specific T cells. Between the V and J ends, shortened by 3 bases and 3 bases respectively, the junction contains 15 bases. The germline V gene gives CDR1 as MNHEY and CDR2 as SVGEGT. Its CDR3 holds 16 amino acids, cysteine through phenylalanine. The entry retains the CDR3 DNA only, 48 bases that are in frame from base 1. Data came from an Illumina HiSeq 1500. TCRdb cleaned the public reads at Q25 with fastp, built clones with MiXCR and kept in-frame beta chains. Identical CDR3 protein sequences are pooled into one entry, listed with their most common genes and DNA. The sample has 95,000 to 150,000 distinct CDR3 sequences on record, over 25% of them singletons. Together, the top ten hold roughly 58% of the sample.

The material sequenced was CD8+ T cells from cultured PBMCs, taken from culture after CMV antigen stimulation. This sequence uses TRBV6-2 or TRBV6-3 and TRBJ2-1, and the D gene may be TRBD1, 6 bases matching. This receptor was taken from a human donor in good health (CMV status not recorded). Some clones in this sample may be carry-over from other donors' samples. This receptor carries the CDR3 CASSYNREGVYNEQFF. In nucleotide form, the sequence is TGTGCCAGCAGTTATAACAGGGAAGGCGTCTACAATGAGCAGTTCTTC.